The 15 T cell receptor beta chains below all came from one sample that was sequenced in a study of blood T cells in healthy people across ages. For the second PCR, which ran for roughly 6 to 11 cycles, a sample-barcoded 5' primer and a J-beta primer mix were used. TCRdb independently ran MiXCR on the 5' RACE reads; one entry per CDR3 protein. The table includes about 580,000 distinct CDR3 sequences, around half detected once. The specimen sequenced was blood. The receptor source for this set is a man older than 75 in good health.

The gene calls are TRBV29-1 and TRBJ2-7; D gene ambiguous. Germline lookup yields CDR1 SQVTM and CDR2 ANQGSEA. The CDR3 is 8 amino acids. Trimming cost V 5 bases and J 10 bases, with 6 bases left between them. This chain's CDR3 is CSVNGQYF. The CDR3 DNA sequence: TGCAGCGTTAATGGACAGTACTTC.

The chain uses TRBV3-1 and TRBJ2-2; 8 bases map to TRBD1. The trim removed 1 base at V and 5 bases at J, leaving 3 bases unmatched. The germline CDR1 and CDR2 sequences are LGHDT and YNNKEL (reference sequence). The CDR3 consists of 15 residues. The DNA for the CDR3 is TGTGCCAGCAGCCAAGGCCGGACAGGGACCGGGGAGCTGTTTTTT. Its translation: CASSQGRTGTGELFF.

The chain joins TRBV28 to TRBJ2-5; possibly TRBD1 or TRBD2 for D (5 bases each). The CDR3 loop spans 15 amino acids. CDR1 and CDR2 (germline): MDHEN, SYDVKM. With 6 bases removed from V and 0 bases from J, the gap between germline ends came to 14 bases. The CDR3 loop reads CASSPRGENQETQYF. The CDR3 DNA follows: TGTGCCAGCAGCCCGCGAGGGGAAAACCAAGAGACCCAGTACTTC.

V usage is TRBV27 and J usage is TRBJ2-1; 7 nucleotides match TRBD2. CDR3 length: 14 amino acids. CDR1 MNHEY and CDR2 SMNVEV come from the germline V gene (reference sequence). After removal of 3 bases from V and 7 bases from J, the junction contained 6 bases not matched to a gene. CDR3 nucleotides: TGTGCCAGCAGTTTTGCAGCGGGGTGGAATGAGCAGTTCTTC. It codes for CASSFAAGWNEQFF.

In this sample, this clonotype turned up a few times. This chain links TRBV10-3 with TRBJ1-4; D may be TRBD1 (6 bases). Germline CDR1 and CDR2: ENHRY and SYGVKD. With 2 bases removed from V and 8 bases from J, the gap between germline ends came to 9 bases. The CDR3 contains 13 residues. In DNA form, the CDR3 reads TGTGCCATCAGTGAGGAAGACAGGGAAAAACTGTTTTTT. Translated, it gives CAISEEDREKLFF.

This clonotype showed up just a few times. The chain has TRBV5-1 and TRBJ2-5; 10 bases line up with TRBD2. The CDR3 extends over 17 amino acids. Germline trimming cut 0 bases from V and 1 base from J; bases unmatched to any gene: 6. In germline, CDR1 is SGHRS, CDR2 YFSETQ. Written as DNA, the CDR3 is TGCGCCAGCAGCTTGGCCAAGTCTAGCGGGAGCCAAGAGACCCAGTACTTC. It specifies CASSLAKSSGSQETQYF.

This clonotype occurred many times. The chain carries TRBV6-5 and TRBJ2-4; D gene unclear. V was pared by 10 bases and J by 7 bases, with 17 bases between. Germline CDR1 is MNHEY and CDR2 is SVGAGI. The CDR3 length is 13 residues. The chain's CDR3 is CATLGPSRNIQYF. The CDR3 DNA reads as TGTGCCACCCTAGGACCATCCAGGAACATTCAGTACTTC.

V gene TRBV30 combines with J gene TRBJ2-2; D gene ambiguous. Germline loops: CDR1 GTSNPN, CDR2 SVGIG (reference sequence). CDR3 length: 16 amino acids. V lost 8 bases to trimming and J lost 0 bases, with 19 bases between them. This CDR3 reads CATHGGVRANTGELFF. The DNA of the CDR3 is TGTGCCACCCACGGTGGGGTTCGAGCGAACACCGGGGAGCTGTTTTTT. The complete variable domain, with remaining parts taken from reference TRBV30 and TRBJ2-2, reads SQTIHQWPATLVQPVGSPLSLECTVEGTSNPNLYWYRQAAGRGLQLLFYSVGIGQISSEVPQNLSASRPQDRQFILSSKKLLLSDSGFYLCATHGGVRANTGELFFGEGSRLTVL.

The chain combines TRBV7-3 with TRBJ2-1, with D perhaps matching TRBD2 (6 bases). Looked up from germline, CDR1 is SGHTA and CDR2 is FQGTGA. The CDR3 is 15 amino acids. Trimming removed 1 base at V and 5 bases at J, with 12 bases between. The CDR3 here is CASSLNPGVHNEQFF. CDR3 sequence (DNA): TGTGCCAGCAGCTTAAATCCGGGGGTCCACAATGAGCAGTTCTTC.

The V call is TRBV6-2 or TRBV6-3, the J call TRBJ1-5; D not resolved. The CDR3 is 18 amino acids. Per the germline V gene, CDR1 is MNHEY and CDR2 is SVGEGT. V was cut by 2 bases and J by 3 bases, with 20 bases left in between. CDR3 sequence reads: CASSYEVVLRAPNQPQHF. The CDR3 DNA reads TGTGCCAGCAGTTACGAAGTCGTTCTACGCGCCCCCAATCAGCCCCAGCATTTT.

This clonotype has only a few counts. The chain recombines TRBV13 with TRBJ2-4; 7 nucleotides agree with TRBD1. J lost 12 bases, V lost 1 base, and 3 bases had no gene match. CDR1 and CDR2 (germline): PRHDT, FYEKMQ (reference sequence). The CDR3 sequence is 12 residues long. CDR3 protein: CASSLVGDSQYF. In nucleotides, the CDR3 is TGTGCCAGCAGCTTAGTGGGGGACAGTCAGTACTTC.

V is TRBV7-2 and J is TRBJ2-1; 10 bases agree with TRBD2. The V segment lost 3 bases and the J segment 9 bases; nucleotides outside the gene matches: 8. The V gene's germline CDR1 is SGHTA and CDR2 FQGNSA. CDR3 size: 15 residues. The CDR3 DNA sequence: TGTGCCAGCAGCTTTGTCACTAGCGGGAAAAGTGAGCAGTTCTTC. Protein product: CASSFVTSGKSEQFF.

The genes are TRBV25-1 and TRBJ2-4; weak D call: TRBD1 (5 bases). Between the trimmed V and J ends, which lost 2 bases and 0 bases, there was a span of 8 bases. The germline V gene has CDR1 MGHDK and CDR2 SYGVNS. The CDR3 length is 15 residues. CDR3 nucleotide sequence: TGTGCCAGCAGTGAAAGGGGCCTAGCCAAAAACATTCAGTACTTC. Its protein is CASSERGLAKNIQYF.

The chain has TRBV6-6 and TRBJ1-2; a weak D match, TRBD1 (6 bases). The germline gives CDR1 MNHNY, CDR2 SVGAGI (reference sequence). The CDR3 is 14 amino acids. The ends were cut back, 5 bases at V and 3 bases at J, with 13 bases in the middle. In DNA form, the CDR3 reads TGTGCCAGCAGTCCGGGACAAAGAGACTATGGCTACACCTTC. Encoded protein: CASSPGQRDYGYTF.

The chain uses TRBV7-2 and TRBJ2-3; 15 nucleotides align to TRBD2. Germline V gene sequence: CDR1 SGHTA, CDR2 FQGNSA. With V trimmed by 5 bases and J by 6 bases, 6 bases remained unmatched. The CDR3 runs 16 residues. CDR3 loop: CASSRGLAGGVDTQYF. The CDR3, as DNA: TGTGCCAGCAGCCGGGGACTAGCGGGAGGTGTGGATACGCAGTATTTT.